A single sample is the source of the 20 T cell receptor beta chains below, sequenced in a study of lymphopenia after photon versus proton radiotherapy. Profiled with immunoSEQ multiplex PCR; TCRdb holds only in-frame clones, not every one. This repertoire shows more than 25,000 clones, 87% found once; its top ten account for about 50%. The sequenced sample was peripheral blood, obtained from a patient treated with proton-based radiotherapy. These receptor sequences come from a woman aged 55-70 years with cholangiocarcinoma. Some clones in this sample may be carry-over from other donors' samples.

The V gene is TRBV7-3, the J gene TRBJ2-7, with 8 bases matching TRBD2. Germline CDR1 SGHTA, CDR2 FQGTGA. V was clipped by 2 bases and J by 0 bases; unmatched bases: 9. The length of the CDR3 is 17 residues. DNA for the CDR3: TGTGCCAGCAGCTTAGGGCGACCGGGAGGGTCCTCCTACGAGCAGTACTTC. This sequence encodes CASSLGRPGGSSYEQYF.

V is TRBV6-5 and J is TRBJ1-1; D is perhaps TRBD1 (6 bases). Trimming left V 1 base short and J 3 bases short, with 9 bases between. Per germline, CDR1 MNHEY and CDR2 SVGAGI. The CDR3 has 14 amino acids. DNA of the CDR3: TGTGCCAGCAGTTACTTGGGGGCTCACACTGAAGCTTTCTTT. Encoded protein: CASSYLGAHTEAFF.

V is TRBV9 and J is TRBJ1-6, with D unclear. There are 12 residues in the CDR3. Germline CDR1 reads SGDLS; CDR2 reads YYNGEE. V lost 0 bases, J lost 9 bases, and 4 bases lay in between. In nucleotides, the CDR3 is TGTGCCAGCAGCGTAGAGTTTTCACCCCTCCACTTT. Translation gives CASSVEFSPLHF.

In this sample, this clone turned up once. V and J are TRBV5-4 and TRBJ2-2; possibly TRBD1 for D (6 bases). V lost 4 bases and J 0 bases, leaving 16 bases between the germline ends. The germline V gene encodes CDR1 SGHNT and CDR2 YYREEE (reference sequence). This CDR3 is 17 amino acids long. Here the CDR3 DNA reads TGTGCCAGCAGCCCCCGGGGTGGGGGCACGAACACCGGGGAGCTGTTTTTT. This codes for CASSPRGGGTNTGELFF.

The chain links TRBV5-4 to TRBJ2-7; D perhaps matches TRBD1 (6 bases). CDR1 and CDR2 from the germline V gene are SGHNT and YYREEE (reference sequence). V dropped 1 base and J dropped 1 base, with 15 bases sitting between them. The CDR3 has 16 residues. CDR3 DNA sequence: TGTGCCAGCAGCTTGAGTACAGGGATATTATCCTACGAGCAGTACTTC. Translated, it gives CASSLSTGILSYEQYF.

The V and J genes are TRBV19 and TRBJ2-3, with 7 bases identical to TRBD2. CDR3 size: 17 residues. CDR1 and CDR2 (germline): LNHDA, SQIVND (reference sequence). V shed 6 bases and J 0 bases; nucleotides not matched to a gene: 12. The CDR3 loop is CASSDLRGAGSTDTQYF. The CDR3 region has the DNA TGTGCCAGTAGCGACTTGAGGGGAGCGGGGAGCACAGATACGCAGTATTTT.

This chain joins TRBV18 and TRBJ2-1; 8 positions agree with TRBD2. Germline V lookup: CDR1 KGHSH, CDR2 LQKENI. The CDR3 sequence is 16 residues long. Losses at the gene ends were 0 bases for V and 5 bases for J; bases not matched to a gene: 6. The CDR3, as DNA: TGTGCCAGCTCACCACCGGGGCTAGCGGGCCACAATGAGCAGTTCTTC. Translation: CASSPPGLAGHNEQFF.

The chain employs TRBV7-9 and TRBJ2-4, with no clear D. Trimming removed 5 bases at V and 8 bases at J, with 16 bases between. Looked up from germline, CDR1 is SEHNR and CDR2 is FQNEAQ (reference sequence). This CDR3 contains 14 residues. The CDR3 bases are TGTGCCAGCAGCCCCCGCGGTCTCTATGACATTCAGTACTTC. It codes for CASSPRGLYDIQYF.

The J gene is TRBJ1-1, the V gene TRBV18, with D unresolved. Trimming stripped 2 bases from V and 1 base from J, with 8 bases between. CDR3 length: 14 amino acids. Per germline, CDR1 KGHSH and CDR2 LQKENI. As DNA, the CDR3 is TGTGCCAGCTCACCAAATAGACAGAACACTGAAGCTTTCTTT. Translating gives CASSPNRQNTEAFF.

V and J are TRBV19 and TRBJ1-5, with D possibly TRBD1 on 5 matching bases. Germline V CDR1 and CDR2: LNHDA, SQIVND (reference sequence). The CDR3 is made up of 12 amino acids. V shed 8 bases and J shed 7 bases, with 12 bases lying between them. CDR3 sequence (DNA): TGTGCCAGTGGGGGGAAACGGCAGCCCCAGCATTTT. Translating gives CASGGKRQPQHF.

This chain joins TRBV7-3 and TRBJ2-1; 7 nucleotides match TRBD2. The CDR3 totals 15 residues. The V and J ends lost 3 bases and 3 bases, in that order; junction bases with no gene match: 5. Germline CDR1 reads SGHTA; CDR2 reads FQGTGA. The CDR3 is CASSFPERGYNEQFF. The CDR3 nucleotides read TGTGCCAGCAGCTTCCCCGAGCGGGGCTACAATGAGCAGTTCTTC.

This clone was found a few times. This chain links TRBV7-6 with TRBJ2-5; D remains ambiguous. Trimming left V 5 bases short and J 6 bases short, with 7 bases between. The germline V gene encodes CDR1 SGHVS and CDR2 FNYEAQ. CDR3 length: 11 residues. CDR3 residues: CASSQQQTQYF. The DNA for the CDR3 is TGTGCCAGCAGCCAACAGCAGACCCAGTACTTC.

The gene calls are TRBV27 and TRBJ2-1; 9 bases align to TRBD1. The CDR3 is 15 residues long. Germline CDR1 MNHEY, CDR2 SMNVEV (reference sequence). The V segment lost 2 bases and the J segment 6 bases; nucleotides outside the gene matches: 5. The CDR3 coding sequence is TGTGCCAGCAGTTTAAACAGGGGGCACGGCAATGAGCAGTTCTTC. Protein: CASSLNRGHGNEQFF.

This sequence joins TRBV2 and TRBJ2-7; 9 nucleotides agree with TRBD1. Losses at the gene ends were 1 base for V and 5 bases for J; bases not matched to a gene: 6. The germline V gene has CDR1 SNHLY and CDR2 FYNNEI. This CDR3 is 15 amino acids long. CDR3 bases: TGTGCCAGCAGTGAAGAAGGACAGGGGTGGAACGAGCAGTACTTC. Protein product: CASSEEGQGWNEQYF.

This chain joins TRBV7-3 and TRBJ2-1, with 7 bases lining up with TRBD1. This CDR3 region has 13 residues. Trimming at V came to 5 bases and at J to 6 bases, leaving 4 bases not matched to a gene. The germline V gene encodes CDR1 SGHTA and CDR2 FQGTGA. The CDR3 reads CASSPGTANEQFF. DNA for the CDR3: TGTGCCAGCAGCCCTGGGACAGCCAATGAGCAGTTCTTC.

The chain combines TRBV4-3 with TRBJ2-7; 9 nucleotides agree with TRBD1. J gave up 2 bases and V 1 base, and 6 bases lay outside the gene matches. The CDR3 totals 16 residues. Germline loops: CDR1 LGHNA, CDR2 YSLEER. The CDR3 loop is CASSQGLGQGTYEQYF. The DNA for the CDR3 is TGCGCCAGCAGCCAAGGGCTGGGACAGGGAACCTACGAGCAGTACTTC.

This CDR3 reads CSMGHYNEQFF. In nucleotides, the CDR3 is TGCAGCATGGGACACTACAATGAGCAGTTCTTC. This rearrangement joins TRBV29-1 to TRBJ2-1; D may be TRBD1 (6 bases). Per germline, CDR1 SQVTM and CDR2 ANQGSEA. This CDR3 contains 11 residues. V was cut by 8 bases and J by 3 bases, with 8 bases left in between.

This clone was seen a handful of times. The genes are TRBV6-5 and TRBJ2-5, with a tentative D call TRBD1 (5 bases). Looked up from germline, CDR1 is MNHEY and CDR2 is SVGAGI. Deletions cut 4 bases from V and 5 bases from J, with 11 bases between. The CDR3 is made up of 13 amino acids. CDR3 sequence: CASSSGPSETQYF. The CDR3 nucleotides are TGTGCCAGCAGTTCAGGGCCGTCCGAGACCCAGTACTTC.

The rearrangement joins TRBV6-6 to TRBJ2-1, with 7 bases fitting TRBD1. Germline CDR1 MNHNY, CDR2 SVGAGI (reference sequence). The J segment lost 6 bases and the V segment lost 0 bases, leaving 8 bases of the junction unmatched. CDR3 length: 16 amino acids. CDR3 sequence: CASSYSSTGVGNEQFF. Written as DNA, the CDR3 is TGTGCCAGCAGTTACTCGAGCACAGGGGTGGGCAATGAGCAGTTCTTC.

This chain uses TRBV5-1 with TRBJ1-3; D ambiguous. V was trimmed by 6 bases and J by 0 bases, leaving 13 bases between them. The germline V gene has CDR1 SGHRS and CDR2 YFSETQ. The CDR3 has 15 amino acids. The CDR3 DNA sequence: TGCGCCAGCACACCAGCCGAGGGCTCTGGAAACACCATATATTTT. This codes for CASTPAEGSGNTIYF. The full variable domain, completed using reference TRBV5-1 and TRBJ1-3, is KAGVTQTPRYLIKTRGQQVTLSCSPISGHRSVSWYQQTPGQGLQFLFEYFSETQRNKGNFPGRFSGRQFSNSRSEMNVSTLELGDSALYLCASTPAEGSGNTIYFGEGSWLTVV.